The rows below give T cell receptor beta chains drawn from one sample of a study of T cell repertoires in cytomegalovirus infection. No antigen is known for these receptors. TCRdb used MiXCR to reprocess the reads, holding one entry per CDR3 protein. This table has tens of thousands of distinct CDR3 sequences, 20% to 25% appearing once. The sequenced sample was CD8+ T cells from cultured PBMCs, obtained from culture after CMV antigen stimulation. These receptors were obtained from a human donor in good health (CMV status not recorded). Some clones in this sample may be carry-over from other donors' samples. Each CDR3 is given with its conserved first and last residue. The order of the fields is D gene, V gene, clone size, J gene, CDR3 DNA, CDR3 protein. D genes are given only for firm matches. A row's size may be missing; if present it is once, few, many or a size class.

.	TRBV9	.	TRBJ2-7	TGTGCCAGCAGCGTAGCTGGAGGGGGCGAGCAGTACTTC	CASSVAGGGEQYF
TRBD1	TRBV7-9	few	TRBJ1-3	TGTGCCAGCAGCTTAACGCGACAGGGGTACTCTGGAAACACCATATATTTT	CASSLTRQGYSGNTIYF
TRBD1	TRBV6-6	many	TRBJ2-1	TGTGCCAGCAGTTACTCACAGGGGGTACATGAGCAGTTCTTC	CASSYSQGVHEQFF
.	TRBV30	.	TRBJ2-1	TGTGCCTGGAGTCTCAGGGGGGCCTACAATGAGCAGTTCTTC	CAWSLRGAYNEQFF
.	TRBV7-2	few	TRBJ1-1	TGTGCCAGCAGCCTAAGGGCGGGGGGTGGCACTGAAGCTTTCTTT	CASSLRAGGGTEAFF
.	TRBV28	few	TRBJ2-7	TGTGCCAGCAATTCAGGTCTTTCCTACGAGCAGTACTTC	CASNSGLSYEQYF
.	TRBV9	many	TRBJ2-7	TGTGCCAGCAGCCCAGGGGACGGTGCAGTCGGGCAGTACTTC	CASSPGDGAVGQYF
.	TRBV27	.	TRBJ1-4	TGTGCCAGCAGTTCTTCCAGGGTGGAGAATGAAAAACTGTTTTTT	CASSSSRVENEKLFF
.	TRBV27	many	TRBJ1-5	TGTGCCAGCAGTACCCGCAGAAGCAATCAGCCCCAGCATTTT	CASSTRRSNQPQHF
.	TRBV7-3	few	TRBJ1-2	TGTGCCAGCAGCCAAGAGGGGACGGATGATGGCTACACCTTC	CASSQEGTDDGYTF
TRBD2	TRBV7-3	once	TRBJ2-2	TGTGCCAGCAGCTTAAGAGCGGGGCCTAACACCGGGGAGCTGTTTTTT	CASSLRAGPNTGELFF
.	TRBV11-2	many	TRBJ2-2	TGTGCCAGCAGTAGACGGGGAAACACCGGGGAGCTGTTTTTT	CASSRRGNTGELFF
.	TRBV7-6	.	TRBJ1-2	TGTGCCAGCAGCTTATCACCGGGATCAGGAGTCTATGGCTACACCTTC	CASSLSPGSGVYGYTF
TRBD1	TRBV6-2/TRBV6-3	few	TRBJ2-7	TGTGCCAGCAGTCGCACAGGGGTGGCAACCTACGAGCAGTACTTC	CASSRTGVATYEQYF
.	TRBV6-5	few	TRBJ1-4	TGTGCCAGCAGTACGACAGCTTACTCGGAAAAACTGTTTTTT	CASSTTAYSEKLFF
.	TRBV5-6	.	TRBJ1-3	TGTGCCAGCAGCTTTGGGGGACTCCCTCCTCGCACTGGAAACACCATATATTTT	CASSFGGLPPRTGNTIYF
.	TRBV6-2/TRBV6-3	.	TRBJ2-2	TGTGCCAGCAGTCCTCATCCGGGACTCCAGAACACCGGGGAGCTGTTTTTT	CASSPHPGLQNTGELFF